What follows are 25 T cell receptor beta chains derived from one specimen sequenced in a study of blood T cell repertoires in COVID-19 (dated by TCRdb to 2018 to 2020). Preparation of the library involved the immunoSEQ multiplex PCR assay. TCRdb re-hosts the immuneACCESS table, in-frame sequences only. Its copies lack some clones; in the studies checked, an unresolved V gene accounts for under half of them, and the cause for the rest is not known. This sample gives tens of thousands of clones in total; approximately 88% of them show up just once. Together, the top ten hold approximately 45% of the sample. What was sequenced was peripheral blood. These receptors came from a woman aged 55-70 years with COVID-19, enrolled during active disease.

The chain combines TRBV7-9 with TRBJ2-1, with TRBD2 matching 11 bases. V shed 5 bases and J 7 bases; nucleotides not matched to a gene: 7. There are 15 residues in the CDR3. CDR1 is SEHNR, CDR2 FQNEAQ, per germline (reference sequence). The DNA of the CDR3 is TGTGCCAGCAGCCTACCGACTAGCGGGAAAAATGAGCAGTTCTTC. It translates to CASSLPTSGKNEQFF.

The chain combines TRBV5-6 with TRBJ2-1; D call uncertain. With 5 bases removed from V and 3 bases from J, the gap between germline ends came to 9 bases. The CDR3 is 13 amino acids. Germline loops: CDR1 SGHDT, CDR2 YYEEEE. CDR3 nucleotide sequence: TGTGCCAGCAGTATTGACAACTACAATGAGCAGTTCTTC. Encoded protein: CASSIDNYNEQFF.

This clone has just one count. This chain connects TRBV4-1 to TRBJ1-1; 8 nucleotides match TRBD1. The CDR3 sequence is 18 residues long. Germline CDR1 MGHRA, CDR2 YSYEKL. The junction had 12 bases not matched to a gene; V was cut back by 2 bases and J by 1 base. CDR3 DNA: TGCGCCAGCAGCCAAAGAGGGCAGGGGGCGGGTTCGAACACTGAAGCTTTCTTT. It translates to CASSQRGQGAGSNTEAFF.

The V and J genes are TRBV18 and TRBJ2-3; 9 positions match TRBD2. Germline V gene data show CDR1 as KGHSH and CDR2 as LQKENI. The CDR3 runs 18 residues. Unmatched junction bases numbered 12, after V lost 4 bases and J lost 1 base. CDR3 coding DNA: TGTGCCAGCTCACTGCTCGAGTTAGCGGGAGTAGGCACAGATACGCAGTATTTT. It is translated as CASSLLELAGVGTDTQYF.

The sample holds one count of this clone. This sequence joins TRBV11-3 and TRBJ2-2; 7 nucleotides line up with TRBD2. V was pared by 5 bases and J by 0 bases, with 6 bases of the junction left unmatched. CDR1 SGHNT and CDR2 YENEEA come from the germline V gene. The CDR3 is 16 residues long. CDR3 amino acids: CASSNKGGTNTGELFF. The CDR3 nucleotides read TGTGCCAGCAGCAATAAGGGAGGGACGAACACCGGGGAGCTGTTTTTT. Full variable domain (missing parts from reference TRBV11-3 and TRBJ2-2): EAGVVQSPRYKIIEKKQPVAFWCNPISGHNTLYWYLQNLGQGPELLIRYENEEAVDDSQLPKDRFSAERLKGVDSTLKIQPAELGDSAVYLCASSNKGGTNTGELFFGEGSRLTVL.

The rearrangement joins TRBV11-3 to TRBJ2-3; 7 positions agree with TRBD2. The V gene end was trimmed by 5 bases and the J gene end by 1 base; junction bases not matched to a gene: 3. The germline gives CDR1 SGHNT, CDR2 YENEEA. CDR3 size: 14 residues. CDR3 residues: CASSRGGGTDTQYF. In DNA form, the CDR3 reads TGTGCCAGCAGCCGTGGGGGGGGCACAGATACGCAGTATTTT.

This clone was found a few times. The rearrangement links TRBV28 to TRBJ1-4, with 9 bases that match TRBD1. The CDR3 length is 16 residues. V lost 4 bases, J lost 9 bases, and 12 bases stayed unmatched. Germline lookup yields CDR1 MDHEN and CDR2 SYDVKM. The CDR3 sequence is CASSSPLGTGRQKLFF. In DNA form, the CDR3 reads TGTGCCAGCAGTTCGCCGCTAGGGACAGGGAGACAAAAACTGTTTTTT.

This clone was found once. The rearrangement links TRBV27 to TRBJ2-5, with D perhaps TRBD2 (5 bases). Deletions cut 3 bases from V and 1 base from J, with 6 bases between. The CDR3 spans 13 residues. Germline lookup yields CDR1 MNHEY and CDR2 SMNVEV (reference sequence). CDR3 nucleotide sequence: TGTGCCAGCAGTTTCACTAGCCAAGAGACCCAGTACTTC. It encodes CASSFTSQETQYF.

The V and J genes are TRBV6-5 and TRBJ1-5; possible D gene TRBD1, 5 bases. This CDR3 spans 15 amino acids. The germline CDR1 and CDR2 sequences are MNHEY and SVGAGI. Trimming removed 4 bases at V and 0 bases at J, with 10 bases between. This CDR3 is CASSSEGHSNQPQHF. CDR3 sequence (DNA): TGTGCCAGCAGTTCGGAGGGGCATAGCAATCAGCCCCAGCATTTT.

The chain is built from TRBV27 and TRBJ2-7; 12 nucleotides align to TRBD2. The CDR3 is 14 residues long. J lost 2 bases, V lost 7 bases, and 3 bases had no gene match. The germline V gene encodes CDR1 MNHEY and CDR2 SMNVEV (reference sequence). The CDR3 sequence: CASKLAGGPYEQYF. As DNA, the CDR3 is TGTGCCAGCAAACTAGCGGGAGGCCCCTACGAGCAGTACTTC.

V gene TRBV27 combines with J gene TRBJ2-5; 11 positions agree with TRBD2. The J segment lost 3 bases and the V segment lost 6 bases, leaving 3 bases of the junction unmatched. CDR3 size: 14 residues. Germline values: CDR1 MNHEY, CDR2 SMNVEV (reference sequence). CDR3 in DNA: TGTGCCAGCAGCCTACTAGCGGGGGAAGAGACCCAGTACTTC. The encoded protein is CASSLLAGEETQYF.

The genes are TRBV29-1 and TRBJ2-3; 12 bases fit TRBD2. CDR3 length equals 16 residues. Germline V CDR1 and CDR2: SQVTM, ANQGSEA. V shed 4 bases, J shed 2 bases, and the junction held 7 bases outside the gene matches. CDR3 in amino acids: CSVGGLAGSHTDTQYF. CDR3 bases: TGCAGCGTTGGGGGACTAGCGGGTTCACACACAGATACGCAGTATTTT.

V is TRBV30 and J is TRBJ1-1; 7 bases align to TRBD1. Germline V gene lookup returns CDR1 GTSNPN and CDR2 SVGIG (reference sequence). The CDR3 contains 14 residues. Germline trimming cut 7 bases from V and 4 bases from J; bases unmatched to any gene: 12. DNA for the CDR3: TGTGCCTCCTTTCCGACAGGGTGGGGCACTGAAGCTTTCTTT. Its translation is CASFPTGWGTEAFF.

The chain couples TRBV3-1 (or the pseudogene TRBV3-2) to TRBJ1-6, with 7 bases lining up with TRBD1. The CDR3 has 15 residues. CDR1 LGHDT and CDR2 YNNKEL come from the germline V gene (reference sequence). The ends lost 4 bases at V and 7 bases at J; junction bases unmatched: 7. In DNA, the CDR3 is TGTGCCAGCAGCCCTCCGACAGGGAGGAATTCACCCCTCCACTTT. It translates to CASSPPTGRNSPLHF.

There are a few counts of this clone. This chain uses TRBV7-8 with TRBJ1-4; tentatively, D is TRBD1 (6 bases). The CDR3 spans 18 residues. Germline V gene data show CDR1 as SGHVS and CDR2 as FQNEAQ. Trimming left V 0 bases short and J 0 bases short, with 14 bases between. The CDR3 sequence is CASSLASRQDATNEKLFF. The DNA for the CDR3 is TGTGCCAGCAGCTTAGCGTCGAGACAGGATGCAACTAATGAAAAACTGTTTTTT.

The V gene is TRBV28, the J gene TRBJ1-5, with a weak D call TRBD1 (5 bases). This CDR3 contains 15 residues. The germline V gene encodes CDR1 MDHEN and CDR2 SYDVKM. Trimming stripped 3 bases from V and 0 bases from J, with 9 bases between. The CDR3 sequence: CASSFAGYSNQPQHF. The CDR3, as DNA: TGTGCCAGCAGTTTTGCAGGGTATAGCAATCAGCCCCAGCATTTT.

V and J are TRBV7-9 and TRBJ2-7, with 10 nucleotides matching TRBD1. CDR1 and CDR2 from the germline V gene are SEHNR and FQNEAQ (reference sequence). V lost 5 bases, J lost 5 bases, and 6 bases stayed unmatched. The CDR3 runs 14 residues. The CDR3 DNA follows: TGTGCCAGCAGCCACTCGACAGGGGGCAACGAGCAGTACTTC. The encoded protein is CASSHSTGGNEQYF.

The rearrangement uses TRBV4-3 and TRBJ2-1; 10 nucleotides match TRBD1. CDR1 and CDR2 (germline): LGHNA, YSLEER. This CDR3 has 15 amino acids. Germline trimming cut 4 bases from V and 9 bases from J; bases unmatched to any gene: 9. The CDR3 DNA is TGCGCCAGCAGCCTCGACCCGGGACAGGGGTCTGAGCAGTTCTTC. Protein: CASSLDPGQGSEQFF.

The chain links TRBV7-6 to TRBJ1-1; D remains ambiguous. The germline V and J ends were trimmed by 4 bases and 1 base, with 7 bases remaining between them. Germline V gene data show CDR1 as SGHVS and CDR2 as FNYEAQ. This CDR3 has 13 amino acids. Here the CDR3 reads CASSSGRNTEAFF. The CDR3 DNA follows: TGTGCCAGCAGCTCGGGGAGGAACACTGAAGCTTTCTTT.

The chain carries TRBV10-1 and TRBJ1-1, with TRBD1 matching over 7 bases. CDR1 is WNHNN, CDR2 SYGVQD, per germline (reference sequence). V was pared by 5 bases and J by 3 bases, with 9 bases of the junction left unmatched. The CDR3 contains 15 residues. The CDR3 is CASSYDPQGDTEAFF. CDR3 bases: TGCGCCAGCAGTTATGATCCCCAGGGGGACACTGAAGCTTTCTTT.

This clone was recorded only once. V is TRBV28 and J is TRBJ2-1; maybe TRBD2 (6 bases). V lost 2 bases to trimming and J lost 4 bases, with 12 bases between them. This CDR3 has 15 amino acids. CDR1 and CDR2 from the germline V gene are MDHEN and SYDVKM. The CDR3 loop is CASSLGGVVYNEQFF. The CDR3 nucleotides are TGTGCCAGCAGTTTAGGAGGGGTCGTTTACAATGAGCAGTTCTTC.

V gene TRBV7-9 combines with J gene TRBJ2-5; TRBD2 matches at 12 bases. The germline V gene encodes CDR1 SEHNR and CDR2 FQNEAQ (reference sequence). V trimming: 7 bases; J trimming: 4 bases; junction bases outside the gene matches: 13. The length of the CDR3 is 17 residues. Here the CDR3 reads CASIDTTSGRVRETQYF. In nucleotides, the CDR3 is TGTGCCAGCATCGATACGACTAGCGGGAGAGTTAGAGAGACCCAGTACTTC.

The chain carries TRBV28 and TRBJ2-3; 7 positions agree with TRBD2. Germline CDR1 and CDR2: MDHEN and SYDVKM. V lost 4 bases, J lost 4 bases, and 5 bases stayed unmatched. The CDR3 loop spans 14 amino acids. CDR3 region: CASSWEGVSDTQYF. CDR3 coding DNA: TGTGCCAGCAGTTGGGAGGGAGTTTCAGATACGCAGTATTTT.

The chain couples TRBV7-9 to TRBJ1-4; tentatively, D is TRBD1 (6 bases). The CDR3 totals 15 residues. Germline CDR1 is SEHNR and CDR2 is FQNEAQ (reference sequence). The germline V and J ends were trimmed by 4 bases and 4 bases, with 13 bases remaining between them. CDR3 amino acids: CASSSTGRDNEKLFF. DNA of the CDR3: TGTGCCAGCAGCTCCACAGGGCGCGATAATGAAAAACTGTTTTTT.

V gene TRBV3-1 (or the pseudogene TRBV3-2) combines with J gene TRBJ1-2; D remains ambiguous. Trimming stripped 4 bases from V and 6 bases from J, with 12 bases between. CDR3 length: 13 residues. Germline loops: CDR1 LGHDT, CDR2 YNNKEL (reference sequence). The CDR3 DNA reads TGTGCCAGCAGCCTAATAGCCGGGGATGGCTACACCTTC. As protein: CASSLIAGDGYTF.